This T cell receptor (beta chain) appears in the sequencing data of a study of OX40 agonist ivuxolimab in advanced cancers. The CDR3 is 16 amino acids. V lost 3 bases, J lost 0 bases, and 3 bases stayed unmatched. CDR1 is SGHDT and CDR2 is YYEEEE in the germline V gene. Libraries were prepared by immunoSEQ multiplex PCR; TCRdb keeps only in-frame clonotypes and omits some of them. Of more than 90,000 clones listed, more than 80% are singletons. This specimen was CD4+ or CD8+ T cells sorted from blood, taken in a trial of the OX40 agonist ivuxolimab. The clonotype originates from an adult with an advanced solid tumor such as melanoma, head and neck, liver or kidney cancer. This sequence joins TRBV5-6 and TRBJ2-1; 10 positions match TRBD2. The CDR3 reads CASSYSGRSSYNEQFF. The CDR3 DNA reads as TGTGCCAGCAGCTATAGCGGGAGGAGCTCCTACAATGAGCAGTTCTTC.